This record covers a single T cell receptor (beta chain). Its antigen is not known. This sample is part of a study of cytomegalovirus exposure and HLA in healthy donors. The study's findings and limits: In an earlier analysis, most TCR beta V segments were productive about 87% or about 30% of the time. In a later analysis, parvovirus B19, influenza, CMV and Epstein-Barr virus appeared linked to several top co-occurrence clusters. Fewer N-insertions than the roughly 630-donor mean were reportedly shown by an Asian-associated ancestry cluster in a later analysis.

It was with 60 Vbeta and 13 Jbeta primers that the PCR ran. TCRdb's table, derived via immunoSEQ multiplex PCR, lists solely in-frame clones and lacks some. Altogether roughly 83,000 clones are present, 70% to 75% being singletons, with the ten largest covering more than 3.5%. This CDR3 is built from 16 residues. Trimming removed 0 bases from V and 4 bases from J; junction bases left unmatched: 7. Germline V gene lookup returns CDR1 LNHDA and CDR2 SQIVND (reference sequence). The sequence derives from a man aged 55 to 70 in good health and CMV-seronegative. The specimen sequenced was PBMCs. The genes are TRBV19 and TRBJ1-2, with 8 positions matching TRBD1. The CDR3 loop reads CASSIDATRGLYGYTF. CDR3 sequence (DNA): TGTGCCAGTAGTATAGACGCCACCAGGGGGCTCTATGGCTACACCTTC.